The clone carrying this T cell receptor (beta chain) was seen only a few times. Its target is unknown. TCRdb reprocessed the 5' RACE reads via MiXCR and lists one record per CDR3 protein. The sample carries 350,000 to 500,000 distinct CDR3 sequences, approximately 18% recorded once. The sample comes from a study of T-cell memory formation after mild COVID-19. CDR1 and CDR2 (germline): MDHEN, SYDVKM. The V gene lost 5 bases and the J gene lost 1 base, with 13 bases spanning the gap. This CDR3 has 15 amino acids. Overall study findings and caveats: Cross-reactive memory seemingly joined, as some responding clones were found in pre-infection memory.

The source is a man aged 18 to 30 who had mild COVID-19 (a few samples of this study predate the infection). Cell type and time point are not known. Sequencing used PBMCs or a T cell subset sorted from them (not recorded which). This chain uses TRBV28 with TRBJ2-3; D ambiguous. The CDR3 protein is CASSRHRRGTDTQYF. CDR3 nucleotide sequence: TGTGCCAGCAGTCGTCATCGGAGAGGCACAGATACGCAGTATTTT.